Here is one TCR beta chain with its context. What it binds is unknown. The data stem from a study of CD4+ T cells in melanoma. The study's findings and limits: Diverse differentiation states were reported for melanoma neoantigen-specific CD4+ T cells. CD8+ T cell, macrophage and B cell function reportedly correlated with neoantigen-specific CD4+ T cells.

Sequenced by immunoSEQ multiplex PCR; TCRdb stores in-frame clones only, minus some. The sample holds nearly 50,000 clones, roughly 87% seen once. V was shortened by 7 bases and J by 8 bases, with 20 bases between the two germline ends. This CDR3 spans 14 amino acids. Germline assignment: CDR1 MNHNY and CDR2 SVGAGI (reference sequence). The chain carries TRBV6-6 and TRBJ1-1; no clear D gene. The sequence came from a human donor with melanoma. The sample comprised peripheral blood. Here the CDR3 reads CASIHSPASLEAFF. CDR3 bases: TGTGCCAGCATCCACTCCCCCGCCAGCTTAGAAGCTTTCTTT.